Shown below are 18 T cell receptor beta chains from a single sample sequenced in a study of T-cell reconstitution after alpha-beta-depleted transplantation in children. TCRbeta library preparation incorporated unique molecular identifiers. TCRdb used MiXCR to reprocess the PCR reads, holding one entry per CDR3 protein. The profile shows approximately 490,000 distinct CDR3 sequences, about 12% of them singletons. The source was PBMCs from the stem cell graft donor, collected from the stem cell graft. The receptors here all came from a human donor who donated a stem cell graft to a child with combined immunodeficiency.

The chain uses TRBV27 and TRBJ2-3; no firm D call. Looked up from germline, CDR1 is MNHEY and CDR2 is SMNVEV (reference sequence). Trimming left V 4 bases short and J 13 bases short, with 15 bases between. This CDR3 region has 12 residues. CDR3 bases: TGTGCCAGCAGTTCGCCTGTGGGTTCAGAGTATTTT. Amino acid sequence: CASSSPVGSEYF.

The table lists this clonotype with many counts. Here the CDR3 reads CASSRALDSPLHF. The CDR3 DNA reads as TGTGCCAGCAGCAGGGCCTTGGATTCACCCCTCCACTTT. The J gene is TRBJ1-6, the V gene TRBV6-6; D may be TRBD1 (5 bases). This CDR3 is built from 13 residues. CDR1 is MNHNY, CDR2 SVGAGI, per germline (reference sequence). Deletions cut 6 bases from V and 8 bases from J, with 11 bases between.

This clonotype was counted at least ten times. Possible read error: a much larger clone is one base away. The chain recombines TRBV29-1 with TRBJ2-7, with D possibly matching TRBD1 (6 bases). V lost 4 bases and J lost 3, with 7 bases in between. This CDR3 is built from 11 residues. Germline V CDR1 and CDR2: SQVTM, ANQGSEA. CDR3 nucleotide sequence: TGCAGCGTTGGGACAGACTACGAGCAGTACTTC. It yields the protein CSVGTDYEQYF.

This clonotype was seen at least ten times. The chain links TRBV12-3 or TRBV12-4 to TRBJ1-3; 7 nucleotides line up with TRBD1. J gave up 0 bases and V 11 bases, and 7 bases lay outside the gene matches. The CDR3 runs 14 residues. CDR3 amino acids: CAFSQGSSGNTIYF. CDR3 coding DNA: TGTGCCTTCTCACAGGGGAGCTCTGGAAACACCATATATTTT.

The chain joins TRBV5-1 to TRBJ2-1, with TRBD2 matching over 13 bases. After removal of 1 base from V and 0 bases from J, the junction contained 4 bases not matched to a gene. The length of the CDR3 is 18 residues. Germline CDR1 SGHRS, CDR2 YFSETQ. CDR3 nucleotide sequence: TGCGCCAGCAGCTTGACTAGCGGGGGGGCTAGCTCCTACAATGAGCAGTTCTTC. This translates into CASSLTSGGASSYNEQFF.

The rearrangement uses TRBV20-1 and TRBJ1-6; D not resolved. Trimming took 1 base from V and 0 from J, leaving 13 bases between them. CDR1 is DFQATT, CDR2 SNEGSKA, per germline (reference sequence). The CDR3 loop spans 17 amino acids. The CDR3, as DNA: TGCAGTGCTAGAGTGCGGGCCTATAGCTCCTATAATTCACCCCTCCACTTT. Translation gives CSARVRAYSSYNSPLHF.

This clonotype came up many times. The chain couples TRBV4-3 to TRBJ1-1; D gene ambiguous. Germline CDR1 is LGHNA and CDR2 is YSLEER. V was shortened by 5 bases and J by 1 base, with 14 bases between the two germline ends. This CDR3 has 15 amino acids. Here the CDR3 reads CASSLGRVSNTEAFF. As DNA, the CDR3 is TGCGCCAGCAGCTTAGGTCGGGTCTCGAACACTGAAGCTTTCTTT.

This clonotype occurred a few times. The chain links TRBV5-5 to TRBJ2-5, with 7 bases lining up with TRBD1. Unmatched junction bases numbered 11, after V lost 4 bases and J lost 5 bases. The CDR3 spans 15 residues. Germline values: CDR1 SGHKS, CDR2 YYEKEE (reference sequence). The CDR3 protein is CASSQSRDSWETQYF. CDR3 DNA: TGTGCCAGCAGCCAGTCCCGGGACAGTTGGGAGACCCAGTACTTC.

The J gene is TRBJ2-7, the V gene TRBV5-1; D tentatively reads TRBD1 or TRBD2 (5 bases each). The CDR3 has 14 residues. Deletions cut 3 bases from V and 3 bases from J, with 13 bases between. Per germline, CDR1 SGHRS and CDR2 YFSETQ. In DNA form, the CDR3 reads TGCGCCAGCAGCTCCGGGGCAGGGTTCTACGAGCAGTACTTC. Translating it yields CASSSGAGFYEQYF. Using reference TRBV5-1 and TRBJ2-7 for the parts outside the CDR3, the full variable domain is KAGVTQTPRYLIKTRGQQVTLSCSPISGHRSVSWYQQTPGQGLQFLFEYFSETQRNKGNFPGRFSGRQFSNSRSEMNVSTLELGDSALYLCASSSGAGFYEQYFGPGTRLTVT.

CDR3: CASSPTGQRGRNEQFF. The CDR3 coding sequence is TGCGCCAGCAGCCCTACCGGCCAGCGGGGGAGGAATGAGCAGTTCTTC. The V gene is TRBV5-1, the J gene TRBJ2-1, with TRBD2 identical over 8 bases. The germline V gene has CDR1 SGHRS and CDR2 YFSETQ. The CDR3 extends over 16 amino acids. J was trimmed by 7 bases and V by 4 bases; bases with no gene match: 13.

This clonotype has a count of ten or more. The V and J genes are TRBV10-3 and TRBJ2-3; D perhaps matches TRBD2 (6 bases). The germline CDR1 and CDR2 sequences are ENHRY and SYGVKD. The CDR3 length is 17 residues. V lost 0 bases and J 0 bases, leaving 13 bases between the germline ends. CDR3 loop: CAISESGGAGSTDTQYF. In DNA, the CDR3 is TGTGCCATCAGTGAGTCCGGCGGGGCGGGGAGCACAGATACGCAGTATTTT.

The chain employs TRBV7-9 and TRBJ1-6; D call uncertain. There are 14 residues in the CDR3. Trimming took 2 bases from V and 7 from J, leaving 9 bases between them. The germline CDR1 and CDR2 sequences are SEHNR and FQNEAQ (reference sequence). The CDR3 region is CASSLSPENSPLHF. DNA for the CDR3: TGTGCCAGCAGCTTATCTCCAGAGAATTCACCCCTCCACTTT.

This clonotype came up a few times. The CDR3 loop is CSVVALEYGNTDTQYF. The CDR3 region has the DNA TGCAGCGTTGTAGCCCTAGAATACGGGAACACAGATACGCAGTATTTT. The chain recombines TRBV29-1 with TRBJ2-3; D is possibly TRBD2 (5 bases). Trimming took off 4 bases at V and 2 bases at J, with 19 bases between the two ends. The CDR3 runs to 16 residues. The germline gives CDR1 SQVTM, CDR2 ANQGSEA.

This clonotype was observed a handful of times. The chain is built from TRBV5-6 and TRBJ2-7; D not certain. Germline CDR1 is SGHDT and CDR2 is YYEEEE. The CDR3 consists of 14 residues. The ends were cut back, 4 bases at V and 4 bases at J, with 15 bases in the middle. CDR3 sequence reads: CASSAPMGSYEQYF. The DNA of the CDR3 is TGTGCCAGCAGCGCACCGATGGGGTCTTACGAGCAGTACTTC.

This chain joins TRBV27 and TRBJ1-5; no firm D call. The CDR3 loop spans 15 amino acids. The germline V gene encodes CDR1 MNHEY and CDR2 SMNVEV (reference sequence). V was trimmed by 1 base and J by 1 base, leaving 8 bases between them. CDR3 sequence reads: CASSLWGRSNQPQHF. The CDR3 bases are TGTGCCAGCAGTTTATGGGGTCGAAGCAATCAGCCCCAGCATTTT.

Many counts were recorded for this clonotype. The chain has TRBV6-5 and TRBJ1-1; D call uncertain. The V end was cut by 2 bases, the J end by 4 bases, with 14 bases between. From germline, CDR1 is MNHEY and CDR2 SVGAGI. The length of the CDR3 is 15 residues. The CDR3 nucleotides are TGTGCCAGCAGTTACACGGTCCGGGGTCGCACTGAAGCTTTCTTT. Translation: CASSYTVRGRTEAFF.

The CDR3 bases are TGCAGCGCTGCTCGGACTAGCGGGAGCTCATCCAAAAACATTCAGTACTTC. This codes for CSAARTSGSSSKNIQYF. This chain connects TRBV29-1 to TRBJ2-4; 13 nucleotides agree with TRBD2. This CDR3 contains 17 residues. Germline CDR1 and CDR2: SQVTM and ANQGSEA. The trim removed 7 bases at V and 2 bases at J, leaving 11 bases unmatched.

This clonotype was observed many times. The V call is TRBV4-3, the J call TRBJ2-7, with 7 bases identical to TRBD2. The germline CDR1 and CDR2 sequences are LGHNA and YSLEER. V dropped 0 bases and J dropped 2; count of bases not matched to a gene: 7. The CDR3 has 16 amino acids. The CDR3 region is CASSQDYTGGTYEQYF. DNA of the CDR3: TGCGCCAGCAGCCAAGATTACACGGGAGGCACCTACGAGCAGTACTTC.